This TCR beta chain was recorded in a study of cytomegalovirus exposure and HLA in healthy donors. Regarding the study as a whole: Several V segments, TRBV6-2 and TRBV6-3 among them, could not be told apart and were dropped.

The CDR3 length is 13 residues. CDR1 GTSNPN and CDR2 SVGIG come from the germline V gene (reference sequence). V lost 3 bases and J lost 5; bases outside the gene matches: 6. The primer mix had 60 Vbeta and 13 Jbeta primers. Profiling relied on immunoSEQ multiplex PCR, and the TCRdb table lists in-frame clones only, not all of them. The sample contains 95,000 or so clones, about 86% of which appear only once. This clone was observed a few times. Its target is unknown. Sequencing was done on a sample of PBMCs. The sequence was obtained from a woman aged 70-85 years in good health and CMV-seropositive. The genes are TRBV30 and TRBJ1-1, with TRBD1 identical over 7 bases. CDR3 amino acids: CAWRATGRTEAFF. DNA of the CDR3: TGTGCCTGGAGAGCGACAGGGAGGACTGAAGCTTTCTTT.